This TCR beta chain was observed in a study of blood T cell repertoires in COVID-19. Study information: The samples span acute and convalescent COVID-19 from the United States, Italy and Spain. T cells, B-cell-depleted T cells, or PBMCs supplied cDNA or gDNA.

In the original analysis: From reference gene primer amplification, estimates of nucleated cell counts were derived. Sequenced by immunoSEQ multiplex PCR; TCRdb stores in-frame clones only, minus some. From that table come the V and J calls and clone size; the DNA was used to work out D and trimming. The sample has roughly 220,000 clones; more than 80% are singletons. Seattle's enrolled individuals joined amid active infection and were then monitored longitudinally. This clone turned up a few times. J gave up 6 bases and V 5 bases, and 10 bases lay outside the gene matches. The length of the CDR3 is 16 residues. Germline V lookup: CDR1 SEHNR, CDR2 FQNEAQ (reference sequence).

The chain recombines TRBV7-9 with TRBJ2-2; 9 nucleotides align to TRBD2. Source material: peripheral blood. This clonotype was sampled from a woman of 80 years or more with COVID-19, enrolled during active disease. The CDR3 is CASSLLAGKGAGELFF. The CDR3 region has the DNA TGTGCCAGCAGCCTCCTAGCGGGAAAAGGTGCCGGGGAGCTGTTTTTT.